The subject of this entry is one T cell receptor beta chain. The antigen remains undetermined. Four subsets defined by CD45RA and CD27 were sorted after CD3, CD4, CD8 and live/dead staining. The data belong to a study of naive and memory T cell subsets. Findings and limits, study-wide: The power law exponent of TCR abundance differed between naive and memory cells.

The beta constant-region primer was an equimolar mix of two oligonucleotides covering TRBC1 and TRBC2. Ligated cDNA was amplified by four rounds of PCR with nested alpha and beta constant-region primers and SP2. Ligation attached a single-stranded oligonucleotide with a 12-nucleotide UMI and the SP2 primer to the cDNA 3' end. One entry per CDR3 protein, called by TCRdb with MiXCR from the UMI-ligation and nested PCR reads. The table records more than 100,000 distinct CDR3 sequences, over 30% of them present only once. The CDR3 spans 14 residues. Germline assignment: CDR1 MNHEY and CDR2 SMNVEV (reference sequence). Trimming pared 0 bases from V and 2 bases from J, leaving 6 bases between.

The rearrangement links TRBV27 to TRBJ2-3; no clear D gene. Specimen: central memory CD4+ T cells from blood. This TCR derives from a human donor in good health. CDR3 nucleotides: TGTGCCAGCAGTTTATCGGCAGCCACAGATACGCAGTATTTT. It translates to CASSLSAATDTQYF.